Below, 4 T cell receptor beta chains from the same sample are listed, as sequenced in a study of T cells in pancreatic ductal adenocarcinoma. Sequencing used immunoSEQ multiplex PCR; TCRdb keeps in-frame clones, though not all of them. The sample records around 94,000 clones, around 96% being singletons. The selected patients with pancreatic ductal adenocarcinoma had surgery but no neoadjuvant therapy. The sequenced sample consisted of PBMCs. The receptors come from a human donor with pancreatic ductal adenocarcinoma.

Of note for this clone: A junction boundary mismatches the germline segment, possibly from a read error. CDR3 nucleotides: TGTGCTAGCAGCGAAACTAGCGGGAAAGAGACCCAGTACTTC. This gives the protein CASSETSGKETQYF. The rearrangement joins TRBV7-7 to TRBJ2-5; 10 bases match TRBD2. The CDR3 totals 14 residues. Germline CDR1 is SSHAT and CDR2 is FNYEAQ (reference sequence).

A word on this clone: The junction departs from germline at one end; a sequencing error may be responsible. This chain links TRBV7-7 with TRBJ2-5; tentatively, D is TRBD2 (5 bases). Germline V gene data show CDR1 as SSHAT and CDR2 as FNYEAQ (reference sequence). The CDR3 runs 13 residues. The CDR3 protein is CASSPGYQETQYF. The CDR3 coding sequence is TGTGCTAGCAGTCCGGGATACCAAGAGACCCAGTACTTC.

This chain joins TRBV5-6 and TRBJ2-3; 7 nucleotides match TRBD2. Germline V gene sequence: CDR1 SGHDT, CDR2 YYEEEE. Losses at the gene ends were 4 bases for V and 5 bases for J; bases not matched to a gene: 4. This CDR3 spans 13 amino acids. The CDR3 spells CASSREAVDTQYF. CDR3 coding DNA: TGTGCCAGCAGCCGGGAGGCTGTAGATACGCAGTATTTT.

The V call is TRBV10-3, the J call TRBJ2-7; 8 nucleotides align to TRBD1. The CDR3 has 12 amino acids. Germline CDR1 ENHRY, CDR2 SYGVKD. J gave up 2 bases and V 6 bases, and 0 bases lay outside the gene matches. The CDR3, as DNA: TGTGCCATCAGACAGGGGGCCTACGAGCAGTACTTC. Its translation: CAIRQGAYEQYF.